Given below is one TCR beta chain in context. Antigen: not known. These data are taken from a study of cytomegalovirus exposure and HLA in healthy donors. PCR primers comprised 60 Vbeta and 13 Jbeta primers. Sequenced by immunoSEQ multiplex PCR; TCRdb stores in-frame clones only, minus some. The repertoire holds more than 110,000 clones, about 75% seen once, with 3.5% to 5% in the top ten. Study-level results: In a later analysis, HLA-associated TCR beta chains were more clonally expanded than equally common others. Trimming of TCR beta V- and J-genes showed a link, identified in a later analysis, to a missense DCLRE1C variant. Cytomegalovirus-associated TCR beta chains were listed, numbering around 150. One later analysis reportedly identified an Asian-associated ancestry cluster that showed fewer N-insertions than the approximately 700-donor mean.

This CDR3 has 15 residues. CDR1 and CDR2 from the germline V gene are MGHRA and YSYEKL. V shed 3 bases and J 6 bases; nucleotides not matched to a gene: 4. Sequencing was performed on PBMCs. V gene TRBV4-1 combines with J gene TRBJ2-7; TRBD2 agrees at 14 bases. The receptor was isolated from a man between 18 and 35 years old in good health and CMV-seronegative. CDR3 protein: CASSHGTSGRIEQYF. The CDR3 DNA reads TGCGCCAGCAGCCACGGGACTAGCGGGAGAATCGAGCAGTACTTC.